Presented here are 8 T cell receptor beta chains from one specimen sequenced in a study of T-cell memory formation after mild COVID-19 (dated by TCRdb to about 2021). Library construction relied on 5' RACE. Sequencing was performed on an Illumina NovaSeq 6000. In-frame beta chains were kept once TCRdb had trimmed the public reads at Q25 with fastp and called clones with MiXCR. Merged by CDR3 protein, the rows form single entries marked with the most common genes and DNA. This sample has 300,000 to 400,000 distinct CDR3 sequences in its table, and about a sixth of those were observed once. The top ten hold approximately 20% of the sample. Material: PBMCs or a T cell subset sorted from them (not recorded which). The receptor set was obtained from a young man who had mild COVID-19 (a few samples of this study predate the infection). The sample titles of this study are shuffled in the database, so cell type and time point are left out; the donor was told from shared clones.

V usage is TRBV7-9 and J usage is TRBJ2-7; D not certain. V dropped 10 bases and J dropped 1 base, with 8 bases sitting between them. Germline-derived CDR1 and CDR2 are SEHNR and FQNEAQ (reference sequence). This CDR3 is 11 amino acids long. Here the CDR3 reads CAIEESYEQYF. CDR3 in DNA: TGTGCCATCGAGGAGTCCTACGAGCAGTACTTC.

The chain has TRBV5-6 and TRBJ2-3, with D unclear. The V gene lost 3 bases and the J gene lost 10 bases, with 12 bases spanning the gap. The germline V gene encodes CDR1 SGHDT and CDR2 YYEEEE. The CDR3 totals 12 residues. As DNA, the CDR3 is TGTGCCAGCAGCTCCGGACCTGGGGCGCAGTATTTT. Translation: CASSSGPGAQYF.

In this sample, this clonotype turned up many times. This chain joins TRBV12-3 or TRBV12-4 and TRBJ2-4; possible D gene TRBD2, 5 bases. Trimming cost V 4 bases and J 6 bases, with 13 bases left between them. This CDR3 comprises 14 residues. CDR3 in DNA: TGTGCCAGCAGTTGGAGCGGAGGAAGAAACATTCAGTACTTC. This translates into CASSWSGGRNIQYF.

By frequency in the sample, this clonotype is medium-sized. The chain couples TRBV5-1 to TRBJ2-2, with TRBD1 matching over 9 bases. The CDR3 has 15 residues. Germline V gene lookup returns CDR1 SGHRS and CDR2 YFSETQ. V shed 2 bases and J 8 bases; nucleotides not matched to a gene: 7. DNA for the CDR3: TGCGCCAGCAGCTTCCGGACAGGGGCGACTGGGGAGCTGTTTTTT. Residues: CASSFRTGATGELFF.

V usage is TRBV14 and J usage is TRBJ1-1, with TRBD1 as a possible D gene (5 bases). The CDR3 consists of 13 residues. The V gene lost 4 bases and the J gene lost 4 bases, with 10 bases spanning the gap. The germline V gene encodes CDR1 SGHDN and CDR2 FVKESK. CDR3 sequence (DNA): TGTGCCAGCAGCCCCGCGGGGGTCACTGAAGCTTTCTTT. This translates into CASSPAGVTEAFF.

This clonotype was recorded a few times. CDR3 nucleotide sequence: TGTGCCAGCTCACCGGGACTAGAGGACGAGCAGTACGTC. This encodes CASSPGLEDEQYV. The chain recombines TRBV18 with TRBJ2-7; 8 bases align to TRBD2. The ends lost 3 bases at V and 5 bases at J; junction bases unmatched: 3. Germline CDR1 and CDR2: KGHSH and LQKENI. There are 13 residues in the CDR3.

Only a few counts were recorded for this clonotype. The chain joins TRBV20-1 to TRBJ2-2; 9 positions match TRBD1. The CDR3 covers 15 residues. The germline V gene has CDR1 DFQATT and CDR2 SNEGSKA (reference sequence). The ends lost 5 bases at V and 5 bases at J; junction bases unmatched: 9. CDR3 sequence: CSARTGGTGTGELFF. As DNA, the CDR3 is TGCAGTGCTCGAACCGGCGGGACAGGGACCGGGGAGCTGTTTTTT.

This chain connects TRBV7-2 to TRBJ1-1; D is possibly TRBD1 (5 bases). This CDR3 contains 15 residues. CDR1 is SGHTA and CDR2 is FQGNSA in the germline V gene. V was shortened by 1 base and J by 4 bases, with 13 bases between the two germline ends. Here the CDR3 reads CASSLGQPGSTEAFF. The CDR3 DNA reads TGTGCCAGCAGCTTAGGTCAGCCAGGGTCCACTGAAGCTTTCTTT.